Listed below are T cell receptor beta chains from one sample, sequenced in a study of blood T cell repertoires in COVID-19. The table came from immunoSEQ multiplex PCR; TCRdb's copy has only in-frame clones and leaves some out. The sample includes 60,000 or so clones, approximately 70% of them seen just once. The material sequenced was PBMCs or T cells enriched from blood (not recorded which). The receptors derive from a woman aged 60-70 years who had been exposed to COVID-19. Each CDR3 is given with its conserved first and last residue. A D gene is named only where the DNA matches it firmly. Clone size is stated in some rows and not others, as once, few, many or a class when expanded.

cdr3_nt: TGTGCCAGTACCACTAGCCAGGGAGGCTACACCTTC; cdr3_aa: CASTTSQGGYTF; clone_size: .; d_call: .; v_call: TRBV19; j_call: TRBJ1-2
cdr3_nt: TGTGCCAGCAGTGGAGGGATTCACCAGCCCCAGCATTTT; cdr3_aa: CASSGGIHQPQHF; clone_size: .; d_call: .; v_call: TRBV2; j_call: TRBJ1-5
cdr3_nt: TGCGCCAGCAGCCGGACAGGGGGTGAAGCTTTCTTT; cdr3_aa: CASSRTGGEAFF; clone_size: few; d_call: TRBD1; v_call: TRBV5-1; j_call: TRBJ1-1
cdr3_nt: TGTGCCACCAGTTCCGGGACAGGGCCCAAAAACATTCAGTACTTC; cdr3_aa: CATSSGTGPKNIQYF; clone_size: .; d_call: TRBD1; v_call: TRBV24-1; j_call: TRBJ2-4
cdr3_nt: TGTGCCATCAGTCGACAGGAGGCTAACTATGGCTACACCTTC; cdr3_aa: CAISRQEANYGYTF; clone_size: .; d_call: .; v_call: TRBV10-3; j_call: TRBJ1-2
cdr3_nt: TGTGCCAGCAGCTTAGAGGGGGTTCAGCCCCAGCATTTT; cdr3_aa: CASSLEGVQPQHF; clone_size: .; d_call: .; v_call: TRBV7-9; j_call: TRBJ1-5
cdr3_nt: TGTGCCACCAGTGATGCCCAGGGTAAGACCCGTTTAATTTACAATGAGCAGTTCTTC; cdr3_aa: CATSDAQGKTRLIYNEQFF; clone_size: .; d_call: .; v_call: TRBV24-1; j_call: TRBJ2-1
cdr3_nt: TGCGCCAGCAGCCCATTTAGCGGGAGTGCCGACGAGCAGTACTTC; cdr3_aa: CASSPFSGSADEQYF; clone_size: .; d_call: TRBD2; v_call: TRBV5-1; j_call: TRBJ2-7
cdr3_nt: TGTGCCAGCAGGACAGGGGGGGGAGGAAACACCATATATTTT; cdr3_aa: CASRTGGGGNTIYF; clone_size: .; d_call: TRBD1; v_call: TRBV7-2; j_call: TRBJ1-3
cdr3_nt: TGTGCCAGCAGCCTGGCAGGGACTAGCGGGGGGCTGGGGACCCAGTACTTC; cdr3_aa: CASSLAGTSGGLGTQYF; clone_size: .; d_call: TRBD2; v_call: TRBV3-1/TRBV3-2; j_call: TRBJ2-5
cdr3_nt: TGCGCCAGCAGCCCCGGGACTAGTACCTACGAGCAGTACTTC; cdr3_aa: CASSPGTSTYEQYF; clone_size: .; d_call: TRBD2; v_call: TRBV5-1; j_call: TRBJ2-7
cdr3_nt: TGTGCCAGCTCCTTGGACAGGGTAATTTTGGATTCACCCCTCCACTTT; cdr3_aa: CASSLDRVILDSPLHF; clone_size: .; d_call: TRBD1; v_call: TRBV2; j_call: TRBJ1-6
cdr3_nt: TGTGCCTGGAGTGTACGGCAGCTAGTAGCTGAAAAACTGTTTTTT; cdr3_aa: CAWSVRQLVAEKLFF; clone_size: .; d_call: .; v_call: TRBV30; j_call: TRBJ1-4
cdr3_nt: TGTGCCAGCAGACATCTTGCTTCAGGGCATGAGCAGTTCTTC; cdr3_aa: CASRHLASGHEQFF; clone_size: .; d_call: .; v_call: TRBV3-1/TRBV3-2; j_call: TRBJ2-1
cdr3_nt: TGTGCCAGCAGGGCTCCAGGGGGCGAGCAGTACTTC; cdr3_aa: CASRAPGGEQYF; clone_size: .; d_call: TRBD1; v_call: TRBV28; j_call: TRBJ2-7
cdr3_nt: TGCGCCAGCAGCCAAGATCCGCAGGGGGCAATTGGCTACACCTTC; cdr3_aa: CASSQDPQGAIGYTF; clone_size: .; d_call: TRBD1; v_call: TRBV4-3; j_call: TRBJ1-2
cdr3_nt: TGTGCCTGCTCATCCAAGGACATACCCCAAGAGACCCAGTACTTC; cdr3_aa: CACSSKDIPQETQYF; clone_size: .; d_call: .; v_call: TRBV30; j_call: TRBJ2-5
cdr3_nt: TGTGCCAGCAGTTCCCGCGGGGGGGACAGCTCTTACGAGCAGTACTTC; cdr3_aa: CASSSRGGDSSYEQYF; clone_size: once; d_call: TRBD2; v_call: TRBV6-5; j_call: TRBJ2-7
cdr3_nt: TGTGCCAGCCGGCTGGAGGGAAGGGTCAATGAGCAGTTCTTC; cdr3_aa: CASRLEGRVNEQFF; clone_size: medium-sized; d_call: .; v_call: TRBV13; j_call: TRBJ2-1
cdr3_nt: TGTGCCAGCAGCTTAGCTGTGGGGGCGCCCGGGGAGCTGTTTTTT; cdr3_aa: CASSLAVGAPGELFF; clone_size: .; d_call: .; v_call: TRBV7-2; j_call: TRBJ2-2
cdr3_nt: TGTGCCAGCAGCATGGGACTAGCGGGGGACAATGAGCAGTTCTTC; cdr3_aa: CASSMGLAGDNEQFF; clone_size: .; d_call: TRBD2; v_call: TRBV5-8; j_call: TRBJ2-1
cdr3_nt: TGTGCCAGCAGCTTAGACAGGCGGTTTGGCACCGGGGAGCTGTTTTTT; cdr3_aa: CASSLDRRFGTGELFF; clone_size: few; d_call: .; v_call: TRBV7-9; j_call: TRBJ2-2
cdr3_nt: TGTGCCAGCAGCTTAGTCGGGCGGGAACTTCGCCACTCCTACAATGAGCAGTTCTTC; cdr3_aa: CASSLVGRELRHSYNEQFF; clone_size: .; d_call: .; v_call: TRBV11-2; j_call: TRBJ2-1
cdr3_nt: TGCGCCAGCAGCCAGGGGACGCGGGGGACTGAAGCTTTCTTT; cdr3_aa: CASSQGTRGTEAFF; clone_size: .; d_call: .; v_call: TRBV5-1; j_call: TRBJ1-1
cdr3_nt: TGTGCCAGCAGTCCTGGGACTAGCTACGAGCAGTACTTC; cdr3_aa: CASSPGTSYEQYF; clone_size: few; d_call: TRBD2; v_call: TRBV27; j_call: TRBJ2-7
cdr3_nt: TGTGCCAGCAGTGCGACAGGGGGCGCGACCGGGGAGCTGTTTTTT; cdr3_aa: CASSATGGATGELFF; clone_size: few; d_call: TRBD1; v_call: TRBV25-1; j_call: TRBJ2-2
cdr3_nt: TGTGCCAGCAGTGCAGGGGATGGGCAGCCCCAGCATTTT; cdr3_aa: CASSAGDGQPQHF; clone_size: .; d_call: .; v_call: TRBV2; j_call: TRBJ1-5
cdr3_nt: TGTGCCACCAGCAGGGGCGGGACTAGCGGGATAGTGGATACGCAGTATTTT; cdr3_aa: CATSRGGTSGIVDTQYF; clone_size: .; d_call: TRBD2; v_call: TRBV15; j_call: TRBJ2-3
cdr3_nt: TGTGCCAGCAGCAATTGGGACAGGGATAGCAATCAGCCCCAGCATTTT; cdr3_aa: CASSNWDRDSNQPQHF; clone_size: .; d_call: .; v_call: TRBV21-1; j_call: TRBJ1-5
cdr3_nt: TGTGCCACCAGCAGGCCTAGCGGGCGTAGCACAGATACGCAGTATTTT; cdr3_aa: CATSRPSGRSTDTQYF; clone_size: .; d_call: TRBD2; v_call: TRBV15; j_call: TRBJ2-3
cdr3_nt: TGTGCCAGCTTAATGGCAGATTATAATTCACCCCTCCACTTT; cdr3_aa: CASLMADYNSPLHF; clone_size: .; d_call: .; v_call: TRBV6-5; j_call: TRBJ1-6
cdr3_nt: TGTGCCAGCAGTTTAAAGCCCGCGCCAAAGAGTCAGCCCCAGCATTTT; cdr3_aa: CASSLKPAPKSQPQHF; clone_size: few; d_call: .; v_call: TRBV27; j_call: TRBJ1-5
cdr3_nt: TGTGCCAGCAGTACAGACAGGGGGCAGAGGGGCACTGAAGCTTTCTTT; cdr3_aa: CASSTDRGQRGTEAFF; clone_size: .; d_call: TRBD1; v_call: TRBV6-2/TRBV6-3; j_call: TRBJ1-1
cdr3_nt: TGTGCCTCACCTGGGACAGGGATATCGAACACTGAAGCTTTCTTT; cdr3_aa: CASPGTGISNTEAFF; clone_size: .; d_call: TRBD1; v_call: TRBV5-8; j_call: TRBJ1-1
cdr3_nt: TGTGCCAGCAGCTTAACGGGGGGACCGTCCTACAATGAGCAGTTCTTC; cdr3_aa: CASSLTGGPSYNEQFF; clone_size: .; d_call: TRBD2; v_call: TRBV7-2; j_call: TRBJ2-1
cdr3_nt: TGTGCCAGCAGCCCGGGACAGGGAAACGAAGCTTTCTTT; cdr3_aa: CASSPGQGNEAFF; clone_size: .; d_call: TRBD1; v_call: TRBV13; j_call: TRBJ1-1
cdr3_nt: TGTGCCAGCAGTGAAGGGCCCCAGGTTAATTCACCCCTCCACTTT; cdr3_aa: CASSEGPQVNSPLHF; clone_size: .; d_call: .; v_call: TRBV6-1; j_call: TRBJ1-6